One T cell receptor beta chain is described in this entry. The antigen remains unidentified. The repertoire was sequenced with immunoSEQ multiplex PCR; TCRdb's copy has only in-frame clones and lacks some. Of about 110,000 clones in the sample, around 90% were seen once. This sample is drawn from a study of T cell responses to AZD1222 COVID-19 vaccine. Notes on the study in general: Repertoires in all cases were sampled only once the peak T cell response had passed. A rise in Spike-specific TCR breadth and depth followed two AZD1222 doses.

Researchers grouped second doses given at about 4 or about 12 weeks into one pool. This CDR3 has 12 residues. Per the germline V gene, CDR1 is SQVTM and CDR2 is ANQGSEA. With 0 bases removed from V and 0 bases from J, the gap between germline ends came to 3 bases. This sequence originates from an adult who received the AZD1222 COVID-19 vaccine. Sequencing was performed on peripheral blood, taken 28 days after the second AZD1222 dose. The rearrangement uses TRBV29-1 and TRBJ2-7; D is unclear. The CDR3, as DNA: TGCAGCGTTGAAGATAGCTCCTACGAGCAGTACTTC. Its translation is CSVEDSSYEQYF.